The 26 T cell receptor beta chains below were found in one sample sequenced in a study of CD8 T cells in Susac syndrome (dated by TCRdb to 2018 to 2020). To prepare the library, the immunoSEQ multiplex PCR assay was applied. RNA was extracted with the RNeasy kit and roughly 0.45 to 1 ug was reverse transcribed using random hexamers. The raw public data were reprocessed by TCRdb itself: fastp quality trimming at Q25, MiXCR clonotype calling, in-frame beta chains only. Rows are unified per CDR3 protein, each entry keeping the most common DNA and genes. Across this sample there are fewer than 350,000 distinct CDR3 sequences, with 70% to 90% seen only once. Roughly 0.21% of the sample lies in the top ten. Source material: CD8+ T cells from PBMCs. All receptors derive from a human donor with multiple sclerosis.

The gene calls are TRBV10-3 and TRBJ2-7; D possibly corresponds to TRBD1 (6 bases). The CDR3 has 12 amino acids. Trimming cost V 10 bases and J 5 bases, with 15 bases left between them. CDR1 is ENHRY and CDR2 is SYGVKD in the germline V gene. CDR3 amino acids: CATHENRDEQYF. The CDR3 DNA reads TGTGCCACCCACGAAAACAGGGACGAGCAGTACTTC.

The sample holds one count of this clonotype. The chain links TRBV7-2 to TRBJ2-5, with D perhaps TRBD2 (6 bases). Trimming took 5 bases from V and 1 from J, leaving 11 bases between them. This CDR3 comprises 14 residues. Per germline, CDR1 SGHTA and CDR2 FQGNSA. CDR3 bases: TGTGCCAGCAGCCGACTAGGCCTCCAAGAGACCCAGTACTTC. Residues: CASSRLGLQETQYF.

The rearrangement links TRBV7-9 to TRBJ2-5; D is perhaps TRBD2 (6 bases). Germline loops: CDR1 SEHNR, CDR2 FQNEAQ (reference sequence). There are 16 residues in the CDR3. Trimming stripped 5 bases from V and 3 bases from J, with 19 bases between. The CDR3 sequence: CASSLGVEEGEETQYF. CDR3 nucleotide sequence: TGTGCCAGCAGCCTAGGGGTGGAGGAGGGAGAAGAGACCCAGTACTTC.

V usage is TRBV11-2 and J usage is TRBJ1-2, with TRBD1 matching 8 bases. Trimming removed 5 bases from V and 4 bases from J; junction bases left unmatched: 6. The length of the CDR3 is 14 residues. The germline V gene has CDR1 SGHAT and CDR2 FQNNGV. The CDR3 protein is CASSTGQGSYGYTF. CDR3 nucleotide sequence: TGTGCCAGCAGCACCGGACAGGGTAGCTATGGCTACACCTTC. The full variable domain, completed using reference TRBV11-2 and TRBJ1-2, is EAGVAQSPRYKIIEKRQSVAFWCNPISGHATLYWYQQILGQGPKLLIQFQNNGVVDDSQLPKDRFSAERLKGVDSTLKIQPAKLEDSAVYLCASSTGQGSYGYTFGSGTRLTVV.

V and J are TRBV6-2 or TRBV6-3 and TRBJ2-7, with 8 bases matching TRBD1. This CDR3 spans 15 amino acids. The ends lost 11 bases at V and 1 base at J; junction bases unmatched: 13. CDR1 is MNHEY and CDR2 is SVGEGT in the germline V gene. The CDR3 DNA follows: TGTGCCGGCATCGCTGGACAGGGTGGTTCCTACGAGCAGTACTTC. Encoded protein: CAGIAGQGGSYEQYF.

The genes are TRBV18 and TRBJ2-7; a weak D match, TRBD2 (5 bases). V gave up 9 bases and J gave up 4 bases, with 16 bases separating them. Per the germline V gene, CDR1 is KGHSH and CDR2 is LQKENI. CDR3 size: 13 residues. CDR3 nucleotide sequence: TGTGCCAGTACCTCCCAGGACTCGTACGAGCAGTACTTC. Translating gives CASTSQDSYEQYF.

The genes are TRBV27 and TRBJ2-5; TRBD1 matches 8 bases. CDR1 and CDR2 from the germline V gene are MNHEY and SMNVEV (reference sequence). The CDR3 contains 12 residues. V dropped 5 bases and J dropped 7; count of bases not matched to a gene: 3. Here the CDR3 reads CASSPTGATQYF. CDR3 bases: TGTGCCAGCAGTCCGACAGGGGCGACCCAGTACTTC.

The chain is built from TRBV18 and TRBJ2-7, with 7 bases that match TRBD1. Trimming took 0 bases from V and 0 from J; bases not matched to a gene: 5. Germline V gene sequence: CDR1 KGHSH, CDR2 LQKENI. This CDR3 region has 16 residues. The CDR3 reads CASSPPDRSSSYEQYF. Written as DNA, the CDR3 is TGTGCCAGCTCACCACCGGACAGGTCTAGCTCCTACGAGCAGTACTTC.

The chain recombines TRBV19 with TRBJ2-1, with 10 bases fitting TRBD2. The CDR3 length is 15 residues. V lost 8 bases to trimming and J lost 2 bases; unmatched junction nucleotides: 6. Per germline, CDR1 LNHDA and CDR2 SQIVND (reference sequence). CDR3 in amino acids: CASRPGTSAYNEQFF. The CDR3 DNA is TGTGCCAGTCGCCCCGGGACTAGCGCCTACAATGAGCAGTTCTTC.

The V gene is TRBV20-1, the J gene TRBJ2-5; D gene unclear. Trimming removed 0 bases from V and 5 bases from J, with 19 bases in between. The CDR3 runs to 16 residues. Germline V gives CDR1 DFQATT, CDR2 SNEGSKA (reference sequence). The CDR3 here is CSARERVASLSETQYF. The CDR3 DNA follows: TGCAGTGCTAGAGAACGGGTTGCTAGTCTTTCGGAGACCCAGTACTTC.

The CDR3 DNA is TGTGCCAGCGGCGACGGGATCCAAGAGACCCAGTACTTC. The encoded protein is CASGDGIQETQYF. The genes are TRBV9 and TRBJ2-5; maybe TRBD2 (5 bases). This CDR3 has 13 amino acids. Germline CDR1 is SGDLS and CDR2 is YYNGEE. Trimming pared 7 bases from V and 1 base from J, leaving 11 bases between.

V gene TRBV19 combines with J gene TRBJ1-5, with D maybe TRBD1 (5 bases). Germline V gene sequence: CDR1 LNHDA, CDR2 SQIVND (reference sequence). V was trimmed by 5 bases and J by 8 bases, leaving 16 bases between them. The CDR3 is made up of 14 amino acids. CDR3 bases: TGTGCCAGTAGTTTTCCGGGGCCGGGGGAGCCCCAGCATTTT. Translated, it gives CASSFPGPGEPQHF.

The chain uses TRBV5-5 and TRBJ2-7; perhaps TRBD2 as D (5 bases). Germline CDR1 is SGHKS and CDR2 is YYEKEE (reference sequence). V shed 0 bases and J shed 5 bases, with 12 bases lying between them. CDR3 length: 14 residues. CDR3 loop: CASSLASEADEQYF. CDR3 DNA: TGTGCCAGCAGCTTGGCCTCGGAGGCGGACGAGCAGTACTTC.

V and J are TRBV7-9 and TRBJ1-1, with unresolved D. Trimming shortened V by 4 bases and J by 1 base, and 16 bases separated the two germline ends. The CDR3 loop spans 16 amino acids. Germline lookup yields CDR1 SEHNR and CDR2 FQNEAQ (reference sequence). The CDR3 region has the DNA TGTGCCAGCAGCTCGTCAAAGGCTTCTGCGAACACTGAAGCTTTCTTT. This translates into CASSSSKASANTEAFF.

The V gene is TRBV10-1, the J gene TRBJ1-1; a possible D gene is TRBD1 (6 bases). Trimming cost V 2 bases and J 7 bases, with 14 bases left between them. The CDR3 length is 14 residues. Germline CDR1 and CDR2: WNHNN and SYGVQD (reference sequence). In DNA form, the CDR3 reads TGCGCCAGCAGTGAGAACACAGGGAGGGGTGAAGCTTTCTTT. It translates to CASSENTGRGEAFF.

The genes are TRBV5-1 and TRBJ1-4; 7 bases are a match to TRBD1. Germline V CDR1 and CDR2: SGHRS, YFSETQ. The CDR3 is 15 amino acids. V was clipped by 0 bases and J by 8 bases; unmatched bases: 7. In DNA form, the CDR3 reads TGCGCCAGCAGCTTGGAACAGGGGTCTCTGGAAAAACTGTTTTTT. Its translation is CASSLEQGSLEKLFF.

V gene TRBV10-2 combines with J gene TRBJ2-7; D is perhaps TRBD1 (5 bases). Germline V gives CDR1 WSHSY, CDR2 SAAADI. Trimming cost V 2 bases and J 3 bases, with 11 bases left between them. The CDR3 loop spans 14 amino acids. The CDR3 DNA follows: TGCGCCAGCAGTGAGGGGGCAGGGATCTACGAGCAGTACTTC. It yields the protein CASSEGAGIYEQYF.

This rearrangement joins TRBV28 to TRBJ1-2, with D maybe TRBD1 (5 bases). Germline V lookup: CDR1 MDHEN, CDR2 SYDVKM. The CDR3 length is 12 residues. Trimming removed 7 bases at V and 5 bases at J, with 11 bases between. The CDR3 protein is CASTQGGYGYTF. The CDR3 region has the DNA TGTGCCAGCACCCAGGGTGGATATGGCTACACCTTC.

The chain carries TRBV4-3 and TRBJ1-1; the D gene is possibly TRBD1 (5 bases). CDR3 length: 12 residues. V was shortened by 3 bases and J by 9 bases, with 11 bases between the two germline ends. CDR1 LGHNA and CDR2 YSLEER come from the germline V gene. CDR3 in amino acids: CASSHRGTKAFF. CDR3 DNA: TGCGCCAGCAGCCATCGTGGGACCAAAGCTTTCTTT.

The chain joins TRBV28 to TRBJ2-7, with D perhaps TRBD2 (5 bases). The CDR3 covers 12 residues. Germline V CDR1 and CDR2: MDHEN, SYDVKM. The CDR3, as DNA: TGTGTAACTGGAGAGGGAGATTACGAGCAGTACTTC. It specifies CVTGEGDYEQYF.

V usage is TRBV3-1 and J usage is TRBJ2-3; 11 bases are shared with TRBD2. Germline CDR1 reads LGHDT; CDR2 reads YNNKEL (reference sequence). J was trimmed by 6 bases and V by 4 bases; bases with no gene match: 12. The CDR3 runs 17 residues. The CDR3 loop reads CASSPSSWASGRDTQYF. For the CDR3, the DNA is TGTGCCAGCAGCCCCTCATCCTGGGCTAGCGGGAGGGATACGCAGTATTTT.

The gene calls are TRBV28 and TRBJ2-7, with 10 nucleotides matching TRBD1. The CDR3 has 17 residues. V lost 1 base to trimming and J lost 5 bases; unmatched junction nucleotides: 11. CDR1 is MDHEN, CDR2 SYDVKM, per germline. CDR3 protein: CASSLLAPTGGQNEQYF. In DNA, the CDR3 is TGTGCCAGCAGTTTATTAGCCCCGACAGGGGGCCAGAACGAGCAGTACTTC.

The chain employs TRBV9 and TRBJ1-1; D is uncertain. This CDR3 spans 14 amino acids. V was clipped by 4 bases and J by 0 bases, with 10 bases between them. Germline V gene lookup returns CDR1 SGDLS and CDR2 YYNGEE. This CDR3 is CASSQREMNTEAFF. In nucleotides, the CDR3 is TGTGCCAGCAGCCAGAGGGAAATGAACACTGAAGCTTTCTTT.

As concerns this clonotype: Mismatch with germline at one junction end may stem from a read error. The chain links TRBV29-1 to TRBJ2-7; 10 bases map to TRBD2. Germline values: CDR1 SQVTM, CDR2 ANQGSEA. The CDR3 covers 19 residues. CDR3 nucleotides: TGCAGCGTTGAAGTACTAGCGGGACCAGCTAGCGTTAGCTCCTACGAGCAGTGCTTC. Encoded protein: CSVEVLAGPASVSSYEQCF.

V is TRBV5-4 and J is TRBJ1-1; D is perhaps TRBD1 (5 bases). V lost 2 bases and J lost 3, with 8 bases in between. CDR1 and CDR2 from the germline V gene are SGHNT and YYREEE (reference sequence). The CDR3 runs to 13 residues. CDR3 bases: TGTGCCAGCAGCTTCGGACACTACACTGAAGCTTTCTTT. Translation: CASSFGHYTEAFF.

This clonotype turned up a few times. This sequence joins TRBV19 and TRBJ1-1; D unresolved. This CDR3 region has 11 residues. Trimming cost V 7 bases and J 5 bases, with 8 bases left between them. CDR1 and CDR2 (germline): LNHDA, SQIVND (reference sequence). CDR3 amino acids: CASTYLTEAFF. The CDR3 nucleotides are TGTGCCAGTACTTATCTGACTGAAGCTTTCTTT.